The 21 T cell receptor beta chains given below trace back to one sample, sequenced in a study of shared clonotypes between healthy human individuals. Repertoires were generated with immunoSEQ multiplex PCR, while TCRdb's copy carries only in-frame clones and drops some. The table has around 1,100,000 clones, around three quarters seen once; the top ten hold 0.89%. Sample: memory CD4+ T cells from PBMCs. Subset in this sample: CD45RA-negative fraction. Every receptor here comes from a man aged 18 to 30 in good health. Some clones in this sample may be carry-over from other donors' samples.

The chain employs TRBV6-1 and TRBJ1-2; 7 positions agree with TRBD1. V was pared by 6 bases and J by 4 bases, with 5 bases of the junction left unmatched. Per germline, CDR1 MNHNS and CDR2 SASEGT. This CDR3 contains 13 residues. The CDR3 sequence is CASRTDRTYGYTF. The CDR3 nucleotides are TGTGCCAGCAGAACGGACAGGACCTATGGCTACACCTTC.

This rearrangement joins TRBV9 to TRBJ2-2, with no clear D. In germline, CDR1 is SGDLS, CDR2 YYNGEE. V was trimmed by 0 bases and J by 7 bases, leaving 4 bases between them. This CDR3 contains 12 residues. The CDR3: CASSVEGGELFF. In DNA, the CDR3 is TGTGCCAGCAGCGTAGAAGGCGGGGAGCTGTTTTTT.

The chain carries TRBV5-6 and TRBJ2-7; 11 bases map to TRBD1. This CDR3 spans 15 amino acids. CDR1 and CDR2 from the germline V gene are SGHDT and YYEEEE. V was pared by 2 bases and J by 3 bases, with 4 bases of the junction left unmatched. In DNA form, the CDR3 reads TGTGCCAGCAGCTTCCGGGACAGGGGGAACTACGAGCAGTACTTC. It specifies CASSFRDRGNYEQYF.

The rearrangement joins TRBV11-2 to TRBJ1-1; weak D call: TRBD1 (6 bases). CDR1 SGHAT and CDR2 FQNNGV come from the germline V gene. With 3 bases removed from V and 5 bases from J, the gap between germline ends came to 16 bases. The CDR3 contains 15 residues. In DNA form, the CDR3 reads TGTGCCAGCAGCTTCTTTGAGGGGGGGCGAACTGAAGCTTTCTTT. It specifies CASSFFEGGRTEAFF.

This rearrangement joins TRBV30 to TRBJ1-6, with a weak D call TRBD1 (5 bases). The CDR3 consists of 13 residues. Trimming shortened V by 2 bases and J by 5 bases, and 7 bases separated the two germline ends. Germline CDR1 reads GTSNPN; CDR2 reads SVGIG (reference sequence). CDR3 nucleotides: TGTGCCTGGAGTAGGGGAAATAATTCACCCCTCCACTTT. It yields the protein CAWSRGNNSPLHF. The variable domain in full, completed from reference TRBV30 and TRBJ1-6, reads SQTIHQWPATLVQPVGSPLSLECTVEGTSNPNLYWYRQAAGRGLQLLFYSVGIGQISSEVPQNLSASRPQDRQFILSSKKLLLSDSGFYLCAWSRGNNSPLHFGNGTRLTVT.

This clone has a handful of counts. Written as DNA, the CDR3 is TGCAGTGCTGTAGAGAACACTGAAGCTTTCTTT. Protein sequence: CSAVENTEAFF. The chain has TRBV20-1 and TRBJ1-1; no definite D call. Between the trimmed V and J ends, which lost 5 bases and 1 base, there was a span of 5 bases. The CDR3 contains 11 residues. CDR1 and CDR2 (germline): DFQATT, SNEGSKA (reference sequence).

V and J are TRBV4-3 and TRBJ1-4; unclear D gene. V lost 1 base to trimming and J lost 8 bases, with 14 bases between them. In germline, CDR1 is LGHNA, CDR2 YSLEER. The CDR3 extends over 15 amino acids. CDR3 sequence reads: CASSQVGPGVEKLFF. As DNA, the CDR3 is TGCGCCAGCAGCCAAGTAGGGCCGGGAGTAGAAAAACTGTTTTTT.

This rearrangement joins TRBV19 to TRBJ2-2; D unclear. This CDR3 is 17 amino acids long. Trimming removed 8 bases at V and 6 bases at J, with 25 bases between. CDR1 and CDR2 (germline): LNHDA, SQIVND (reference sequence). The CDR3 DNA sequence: TGTGCCAGTCAACTCCGGGCCGGCCTAAATAGAGCCGGGGAGCTGTTTTTT. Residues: CASQLRAGLNRAGELFF.

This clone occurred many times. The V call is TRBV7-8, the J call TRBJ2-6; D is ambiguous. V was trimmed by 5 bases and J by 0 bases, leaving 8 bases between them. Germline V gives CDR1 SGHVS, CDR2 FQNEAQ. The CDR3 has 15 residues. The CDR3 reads CASSLVTSGANVLTF. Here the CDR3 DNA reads TGTGCCAGCAGCCTCGTGACCTCTGGGGCCAACGTCCTGACTTTC.

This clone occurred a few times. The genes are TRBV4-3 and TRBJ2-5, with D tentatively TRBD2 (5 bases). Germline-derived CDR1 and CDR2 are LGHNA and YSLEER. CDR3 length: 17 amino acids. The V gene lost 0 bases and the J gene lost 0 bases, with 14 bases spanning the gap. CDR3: CASSQDPPGLYQETQYF. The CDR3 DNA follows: TGCGCCAGCAGCCAAGATCCACCCGGACTGTACCAAGAGACCCAGTACTTC.

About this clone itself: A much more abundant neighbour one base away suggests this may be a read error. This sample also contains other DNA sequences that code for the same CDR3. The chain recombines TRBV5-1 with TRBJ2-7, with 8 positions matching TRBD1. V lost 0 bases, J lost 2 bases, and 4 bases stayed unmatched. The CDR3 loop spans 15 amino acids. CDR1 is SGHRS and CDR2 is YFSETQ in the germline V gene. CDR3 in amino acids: CASSLGRTGTYEQYF. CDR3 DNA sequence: TGCGCCAGCAGCTTGGGCCGGACAGGGACCTACGAGCAGTACTTC.

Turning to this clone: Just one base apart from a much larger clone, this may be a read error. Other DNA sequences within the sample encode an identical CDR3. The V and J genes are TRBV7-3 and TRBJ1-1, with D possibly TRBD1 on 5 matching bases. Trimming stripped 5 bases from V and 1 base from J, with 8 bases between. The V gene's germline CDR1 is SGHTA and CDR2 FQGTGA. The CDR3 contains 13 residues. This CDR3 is CASSPGGNTEAFF. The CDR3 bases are TGTGCCAGCAGCCCCGGGGGGAACACTGAAGCTTTCTTT.

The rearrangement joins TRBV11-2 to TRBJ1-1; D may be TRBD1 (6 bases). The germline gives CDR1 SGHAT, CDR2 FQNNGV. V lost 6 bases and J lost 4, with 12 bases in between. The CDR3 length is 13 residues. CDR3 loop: CASRLTGFTEAFF. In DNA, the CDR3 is TGTGCCAGCAGACTCACAGGGTTCACTGAAGCTTTCTTT.

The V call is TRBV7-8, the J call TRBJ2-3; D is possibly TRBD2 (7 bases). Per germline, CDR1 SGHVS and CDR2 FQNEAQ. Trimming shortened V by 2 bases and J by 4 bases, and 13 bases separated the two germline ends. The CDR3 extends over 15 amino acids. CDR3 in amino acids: CASSLIGGTPDTQYF. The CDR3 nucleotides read TGTGCCAGCAGCTTAATCGGGGGGACACCAGATACGCAGTATTTT. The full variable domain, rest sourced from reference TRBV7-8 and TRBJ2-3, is GAGVSQSPRYKVAKRGQDVALRCDPISGHVSLFWYQQALGQGPEFLTYFQNEAQLDKSGLPSDRFFAERPEGSVSTLKIQRTQQEDSAVYLCASSLIGGTPDTQYFGPGTRLTVL.

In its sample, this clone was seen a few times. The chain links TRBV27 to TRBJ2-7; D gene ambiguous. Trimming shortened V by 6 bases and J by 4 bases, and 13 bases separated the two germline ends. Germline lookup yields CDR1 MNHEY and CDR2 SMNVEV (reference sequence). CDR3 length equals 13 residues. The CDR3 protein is CASSRLSVYEQYF. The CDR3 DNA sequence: TGTGCCAGCAGCCGCCTCTCGGTTTACGAGCAGTACTTC.

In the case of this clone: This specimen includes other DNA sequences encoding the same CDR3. The CDR3 region is CASSRQDSYEQYF. CDR3 bases: TGTGCCAGCAGCCGACAGGACTCCTACGAGCAGTACTTC. This chain uses TRBV27 with TRBJ2-7, with a weak D call TRBD1 (6 bases). The CDR3 contains 13 residues. Germline lookup yields CDR1 MNHEY and CDR2 SMNVEV (reference sequence). V lost 6 bases and J 0 bases, leaving 9 bases between the germline ends.

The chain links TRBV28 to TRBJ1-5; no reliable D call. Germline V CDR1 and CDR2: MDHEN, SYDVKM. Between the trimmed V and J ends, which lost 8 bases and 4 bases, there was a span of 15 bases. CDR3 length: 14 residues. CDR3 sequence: CASGLRTVNQPQHF. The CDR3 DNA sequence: TGTGCCAGCGGCCTTCGGACGGTTAATCAGCCCCAGCATTTT.

The CDR3 DNA follows: TGTGCCATCAGGACGACCGGCTCTGGAAACACCATATATTTT. Protein product: CAIRTTGSGNTIYF. The rearrangement joins TRBV10-3 to TRBJ1-3; D ambiguous. The CDR3 consists of 14 residues. Germline CDR1 ENHRY, CDR2 SYGVKD. Trimming stripped 6 bases from V and 0 bases from J, with 9 bases between.

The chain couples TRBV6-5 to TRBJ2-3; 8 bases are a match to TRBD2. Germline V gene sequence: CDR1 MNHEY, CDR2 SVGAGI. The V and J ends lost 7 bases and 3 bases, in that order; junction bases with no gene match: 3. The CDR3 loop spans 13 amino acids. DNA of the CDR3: TGTGCCAGCACTACTAGCGGAACAGATACGCAGTATTTT. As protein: CASTTSGTDTQYF.

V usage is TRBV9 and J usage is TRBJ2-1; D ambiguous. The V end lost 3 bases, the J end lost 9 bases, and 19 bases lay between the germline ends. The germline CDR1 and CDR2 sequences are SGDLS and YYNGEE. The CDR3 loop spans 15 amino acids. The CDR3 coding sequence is TGTGCCAGCAGCGCGAGTACCGTCCAGGTAGCTGAGCAGTTCTTC. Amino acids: CASSASTVQVAEQFF. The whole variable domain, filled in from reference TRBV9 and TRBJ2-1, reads DSGVTQTPKHLITATGQRVTLRCSPRSGDLSVYWYQQSLDQGLQFLIQYYNGEERAKGNILERFSAQQFPDLHSELNLSSLELGDSALYFCASSASTVQVAEQFFGPGTRLTVL.

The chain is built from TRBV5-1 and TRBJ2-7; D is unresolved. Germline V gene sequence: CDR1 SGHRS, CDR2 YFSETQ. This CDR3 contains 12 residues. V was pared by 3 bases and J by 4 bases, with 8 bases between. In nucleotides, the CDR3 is TGCGCCAGCAGCTACTCAGATTACGAGCAGTACTTC. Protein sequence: CASSYSDYEQYF.